This T cell receptor beta chain was recorded in a study of blood T cell repertoires in COVID-19. Cohort 3 donors were reported recovered after two negative PCRs, clearance, or symptom resolution. The V gene's germline CDR1 is SGHRS and CDR2 YFSETQ. Trimming took 4 bases from V and 6 from J, leaving 17 bases between them. This CDR3 is 15 amino acids long. The sample holds one count of this clone. Generated by immunoSEQ multiplex PCR, the TCRdb table keeps only in-frame clones and is missing some. The sample consists of more than 300,000 clones, 70% to 90% of them appearing once. Sequencing used PBMCs or T cells enriched from blood (not recorded which). The receptor comes from a woman aged 18-29 years who had recovered from COVID-19. The chain joins TRBV5-1 to TRBJ1-5; a weak D match, TRBD1 (5 bases). CDR3 DNA: TGCGCCAGCAGCCTGGGCGGGGGGGACGGTCAGCCCCAGCATTTT. It specifies CASSLGGGDGQPQHF.